These 21 T cell receptor beta chains were all obtained from the same sample, sequenced in a study of response to subunit inactivated influenza vaccine. TCRdb re-called the RT-PCR reads with MiXCR, one entry per CDR3 protein. The table shows about 520,000 distinct CDR3 sequences, with 7.2% occurring only once. The sequences come from PBMCs from blood, collected around 25 months after vaccination. These receptors were obtained from a man in his fifties or sixties who received an inactivated influenza vaccine.

The rearrangement uses TRBV20-1 and TRBJ2-1; D unclear. V was shortened by 8 bases and J by 6 bases, with 17 bases between the two germline ends. CDR1 and CDR2 from the germline V gene are DFQATT and SNEGSKA (reference sequence). The CDR3 is made up of 13 amino acids. The CDR3 coding sequence is TGCAGTTCCTTCCCCACTACCTCCAATGAGCAGTTCTTC. This gives the protein CSSFPTTSNEQFF.

This clonotype was found once. Just one base apart from a much larger clone, this may be a read error. V is TRBV6-5 and J is TRBJ2-7; no definite D call. V dropped 4 bases and J dropped 7 bases, with 8 bases sitting between them. The germline V gene has CDR1 MNHEY and CDR2 SVGAGI. There are 11 residues in the CDR3. CDR3 sequence reads: CASSFGSEQYV. DNA for the CDR3: TGTGCCAGCAGTTTCGGGTCGGAGCAGTACGTC.

The chain joins TRBV20-1 to TRBJ1-1; D gene ambiguous. Germline CDR1 is DFQATT and CDR2 is SNEGSKA (reference sequence). This CDR3 spans 13 amino acids. V shed 6 bases and J shed 0 bases, with 11 bases lying between them. CDR3 DNA: TGCAGTGCCACCCGTCAGGTGAACACTGAAGCTTTCTTT. Its protein is CSATRQVNTEAFF.

This clonotype was recorded many times. In DNA, the CDR3 is TGCGCCAGCAGCCAAGGGCACAATGAGCAGTTCTTC. Amino acid sequence: CASSQGHNEQFF. This chain links TRBV4-3 with TRBJ2-1; D gene ambiguous. The V end was cut by 1 base, the J end by 5 bases, with 3 bases between. This CDR3 has 12 amino acids. CDR1 and CDR2 from the germline V gene are LGHNA and YSLEER.

Ten or more counts support this clonotype. The rearrangement uses TRBV2 and TRBJ2-7; 14 nucleotides match TRBD2. Per the germline V gene, CDR1 is SNHLY and CDR2 is FYNNEI. There are 16 residues in the CDR3. Trimming at V came to 6 bases and at J to 1 base, leaving 5 bases not matched to a gene. The CDR3 coding sequence is TGTGCCAGCAGGGGACTAGCGGGAGTTGTATCCTACGAGCAGTACTTC. Encoded protein: CASRGLAGVVSYEQYF. Together with reference TRBV2 and TRBJ2-7, the CDR3 gives the full variable domain: EPEVTQTPSHQVTQMGQEVILRCVPISNHLYFYWYRQILGQKVEFLVSFYNNEISEKSEIFDDQFSVERPDGSNFTLKIRSTKLEDSAMYFCASRGLAGVVSYEQYFGPGTRLTVT.

The V gene is TRBV11-2, the J gene TRBJ2-7, with D possibly matching TRBD1 (7 bases). CDR3 length: 15 residues. With 5 bases removed from V and 3 bases from J, the gap between germline ends came to 17 bases. Per germline, CDR1 SGHAT and CDR2 FQNNGV. In nucleotides, the CDR3 is TGTGCCAGCAGCCTAATTCAGGGGGGACACTACGAGCAGTACTTC. It codes for CASSLIQGGHYEQYF.

The chain uses TRBV2 and TRBJ2-1, with 9 bases that match TRBD2. V lost 4 bases to trimming and J lost 7 bases; unmatched junction nucleotides: 14. Looked up from germline, CDR1 is SNHLY and CDR2 is FYNNEI. The CDR3 sequence is 17 residues long. The CDR3 sequence is CASSGTGLAGIKNEQFF. The DNA for the CDR3 is TGTGCCAGCAGTGGGACCGGGCTAGCGGGAATAAAGAATGAGCAGTTCTTC.

The chain uses TRBV20-1 and TRBJ2-7; D call uncertain. Between the trimmed V and J ends, which lost 4 bases and 2 bases, there was a span of 12 bases. Germline CDR1 reads DFQATT; CDR2 reads SNEGSKA (reference sequence). The CDR3 covers 13 residues. The CDR3 reads CSANPGITYEQYF. CDR3 DNA: TGCAGTGCTAACCCAGGTATAACCTACGAGCAGTACTTC.

This sequence joins TRBV4-3 and TRBJ1-2, with D perhaps matching TRBD1 (5 bases). CDR1 LGHNA and CDR2 YSLEER come from the germline V gene. The CDR3 runs to 14 residues. The germline V and J ends were trimmed by 0 bases and 7 bases, with 12 bases remaining between them. This CDR3 is CASSQDGQGGGYTF. CDR3 nucleotide sequence: TGCGCCAGCAGCCAAGACGGCCAGGGAGGTGGCTACACCTTC.

This clonotype was recorded a few times. CDR3 sequence: CATSEAGYTGELFF. The CDR3, as DNA: TGTGCCACCAGTGAAGCAGGGTACACCGGGGAGCTGTTTTTT. This sequence joins TRBV24-1 and TRBJ2-2; perhaps TRBD1 as D (5 bases). CDR1 KGHDR and CDR2 SFDVKD come from the germline V gene. The V end was cut by 4 bases, the J end by 3 bases, with 8 bases between. This CDR3 spans 14 amino acids.

This clonotype was picked up many times. The V and J genes are TRBV10-3 and TRBJ2-1; no firm D call. The V gene lost 7 bases and the J gene lost 8 bases, with 21 bases spanning the gap. The CDR3 spans 15 residues. The germline V gene encodes CDR1 ENHRY and CDR2 SYGVKD. The CDR3 DNA reads as TGTGCCATCACCCGGACCTCGGAGCCGTCCGATGAGCAGTTCTTC. It specifies CAITRTSEPSDEQFF.

This clonotype was recorded many times. The J gene is TRBJ2-3, the V gene TRBV20-1, with D perhaps TRBD1 (5 bases). This CDR3 contains 15 residues. Trimming took off 3 bases at V and 2 bases at J, with 15 bases between the two ends. Per germline, CDR1 DFQATT and CDR2 SNEGSKA (reference sequence). The CDR3 here is CSASYRLQTTDTQYF. The CDR3 DNA sequence: TGCAGTGCTAGTTACAGGCTCCAGACCACAGATACGCAGTATTTT.

This clonotype was seen more than once but under ten times. This sequence joins TRBV24-1 and TRBJ1-1; D might be TRBD1 (6 bases). With 2 bases removed from V and 8 bases from J, the gap between germline ends came to 11 bases. The CDR3 has 13 amino acids. Looked up from germline, CDR1 is KGHDR and CDR2 is SFDVKD. CDR3 amino acids: CATSDYTGTEAFF. CDR3 DNA sequence: TGTGCCACCAGTGATTACACAGGGACAGAAGCTTTCTTT.

This clonotype was seen many times. The rearrangement joins TRBV6-4 to TRBJ1-1, with 10 positions matching TRBD1. The V gene's germline CDR1 is MRHNA and CDR2 SNTAGT. The CDR3 has 16 residues. J lost 6 bases, V lost 3 bases, and 10 bases had no gene match. As DNA, the CDR3 is TGTGCCAGCAGTGAGGACCCGGGACAGGGGTTTTCTGAAGCTTTCTTT. Translated, it gives CASSEDPGQGFSEAFF.

The chain carries TRBV6-5 and TRBJ2-7, with 9 bases lining up with TRBD1. Trimming removed 0 bases from V and 4 bases from J; junction bases left unmatched: 4. The CDR3 has 15 residues. Germline V CDR1 and CDR2: MNHEY, SVGAGI. This CDR3 is CASSYSNDRGYEQYF. As DNA, the CDR3 is TGTGCCAGCAGTTACTCGAATGACAGGGGGTACGAGCAGTACTTC.

In its sample, this clonotype was seen a few times. This rearrangement joins TRBV11-1 to TRBJ2-5, with D possibly TRBD2 on 5 matching bases. The CDR3 sequence is 13 residues long. Germline V gives CDR1 SGHAT, CDR2 FQDESV (reference sequence). Trimming left V 3 bases short and J 4 bases short, with 9 bases between. CDR3 DNA: TGTGCCAGCAGCTTGAGGGCAAGAGAGACCCAGTACTTC. This translates into CASSLRARETQYF.

This clonotype has a count of ten or more. The V and J genes are TRBV9 and TRBJ1-2, with TRBD1 identical over 8 bases. V lost 0 bases and J lost 7; bases outside the gene matches: 8. The germline CDR1 and CDR2 sequences are SGDLS and YYNGEE. The CDR3 extends over 15 amino acids. The CDR3 sequence is CASSVGTGRASGYTF. CDR3 in DNA: TGTGCCAGCAGCGTAGGGACAGGGAGGGCGTCTGGCTACACCTTC.

This clonotype came up many times. CDR3 DNA sequence: TGCGCCAGCAGCCAAGGGAAGGGAACCACCGGGGAGCTGTTTTTT. Its protein product is CASSQGKGTTGELFF. The chain joins TRBV4-1 to TRBJ2-2; D remains ambiguous. Germline CDR1 reads MGHRA; CDR2 reads YSYEKL. CDR3 size: 15 residues. Trimming shortened V by 1 base and J by 4 bases, and 10 bases separated the two germline ends.

The rearrangement links TRBV12-3 or TRBV12-4 to TRBJ1-1; D might be TRBD1 (6 bases). This CDR3 is 14 amino acids long. With 7 bases removed from V and 0 bases from J, the gap between germline ends came to 12 bases. The chain's CDR3 is CASNLDRLNTEAFF. The CDR3, as DNA: TGTGCCAGCAACCTCGACAGGCTGAACACTGAAGCTTTCTTT.

As to this clonotype: A much bigger clone sits one base away, suggesting this may be a read error. V usage is TRBV2 and J usage is TRBJ1-6; possible D gene TRBD1, 5 bases. The CDR3 covers 16 residues. Germline V gives CDR1 SNHLY, CDR2 FYNNEI. CDR3 in amino acids: CASRGQDSSYNSPPHF. CDR3 bases: TGTGCCAGCAGGGGGCAGGATAGCTCCTATAATTCACCCCCCCACTTT.

This clonotype was recorded a few times. The genes are TRBV19 and TRBJ2-7, with D unresolved. V was pared by 2 bases and J by 4 bases, with 15 bases between. The germline V gene encodes CDR1 LNHDA and CDR2 SQIVND (reference sequence). The CDR3 has 15 amino acids. CDR3 loop: CASSISLGFPYEQYF. The CDR3 DNA sequence: TGTGCCAGTAGTATATCGTTGGGTTTCCCTTACGAGCAGTACTTC.